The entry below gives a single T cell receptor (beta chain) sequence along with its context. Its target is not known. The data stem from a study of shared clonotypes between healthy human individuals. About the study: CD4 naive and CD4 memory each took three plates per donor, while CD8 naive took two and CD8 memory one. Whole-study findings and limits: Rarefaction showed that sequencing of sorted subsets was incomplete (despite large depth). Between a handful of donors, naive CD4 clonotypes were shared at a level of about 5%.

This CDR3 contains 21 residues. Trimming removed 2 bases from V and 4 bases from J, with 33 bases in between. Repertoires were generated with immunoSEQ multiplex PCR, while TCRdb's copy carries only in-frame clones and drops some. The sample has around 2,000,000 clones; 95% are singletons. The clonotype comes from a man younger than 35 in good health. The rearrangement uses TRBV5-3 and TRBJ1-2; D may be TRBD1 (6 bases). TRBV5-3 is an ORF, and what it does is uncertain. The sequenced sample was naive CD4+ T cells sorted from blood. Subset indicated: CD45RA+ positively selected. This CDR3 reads CARSLSSGVTLTTGRIYGYTF. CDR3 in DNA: TGTGCCAGAAGCTTAAGCTCCGGGGTTACCTTAACAACAGGGAGGATCTATGGCTACACCTTC.